One and the same sample provided the 21 T cell receptor beta chains below, sequenced in a study of T cell responses to AZD1222 COVID-19 vaccine. Some clones are missing from TCRdb's copy, which holds only in-frame ones; the method was immunoSEQ multiplex PCR. The table lists 100,000 to 150,000 clones, roughly 91% of them singletons. The source was peripheral blood, collected on day 0 of MenACWY control vaccination. Every receptor here comes from an adult in good health.

This chain connects TRBV5-5 to TRBJ2-7, with 9 bases matching TRBD2. This CDR3 contains 15 residues. J gave up 4 bases and V 0 bases, and 5 bases lay outside the gene matches. Germline V gene data show CDR1 as SGHKS and CDR2 as YYEKEE (reference sequence). CDR3 nucleotides: TGTGCCAGCAGCTTGGCTGCGGGAGGGGGGTACGAGCAGTACTTC. It codes for CASSLAAGGGYEQYF.

The CDR3 region has the DNA TGTGCCAGCAGTTACGTACTAACGGCGACTAATGAGCAGTTCTTC. Translation gives CASSYVLTATNEQFF. The chain uses TRBV6-5 and TRBJ2-1, with D unresolved. This CDR3 has 15 amino acids. CDR1 MNHEY and CDR2 SVGAGI come from the germline V gene. Trimming removed 2 bases at V and 7 bases at J, with 15 bases between.

The genes are TRBV29-1 and TRBJ1-1, with 8 bases identical to TRBD1. Germline V lookup: CDR1 SQVTM, CDR2 ANQGSEA. This CDR3 has 14 residues. After removal of 4 bases from V and 1 base from J, the junction contained 5 bases not matched to a gene. CDR3 nucleotides: TGCAGCGTTGTTGACAGGGGACGGAACACTGAAGCTTTCTTT. It codes for CSVVDRGRNTEAFF.

The chain uses TRBV3-1 (or the pseudogene TRBV3-2) and TRBJ2-5; D possibly corresponds to TRBD2 (7 bases). CDR3 length: 16 residues. Trimming pared 2 bases from V and 4 bases from J, leaving 17 bases between. CDR1 and CDR2 (germline): LGHDT, YNNKEL (reference sequence). This chain's CDR3 is CASSQKVGGRRETQYF. CDR3 nucleotide sequence: TGTGCCAGCAGCCAAAAGGTCGGGGGGCGGCGAGAGACCCAGTACTTC.

In its sample, this clone was seen once. The chain combines TRBV28 with TRBJ1-2, with unresolved D. The CDR3 spans 13 residues. CDR1 is MDHEN and CDR2 is SYDVKM in the germline V gene. V dropped 3 bases and J dropped 8 bases, with 13 bases sitting between them. CDR3 nucleotides: TGTGCCAGCAGTTTTGGAGCCCTTCGGGGCTACACCTTC. The encoded protein is CASSFGALRGYTF.

The CDR3 coding sequence is TGTGCCACCAGTGACGGACAGATCTCTGGAAACACCATATATTTT. Its translation is CATSDGQISGNTIYF. This sequence joins TRBV24-1 and TRBJ1-3, with D perhaps matching TRBD1 (6 bases). V was shortened by 4 bases and J by 0 bases, with 9 bases between the two germline ends. CDR3 size: 15 residues. Germline V lookup: CDR1 KGHDR, CDR2 SFDVKD.

V gene TRBV9 combines with J gene TRBJ2-2; TRBD1 is a possible D gene (5 bases). Germline V gene lookup returns CDR1 SGDLS and CDR2 YYNGEE. The CDR3 length is 15 residues. Trimming stripped 0 bases from V and 5 bases from J, with 11 bases between. CDR3 sequence (DNA): TGTGCCAGCAGCGTAGTCTCAGGGTGGACCGGGGAGCTGTTTTTT. It specifies CASSVVSGWTGELFF.

The chain carries TRBV2 and TRBJ1-5, with D uncertain. The V end lost 0 bases, the J end lost 6 bases, and 9 bases lay between the germline ends. Looked up from germline, CDR1 is SNHLY and CDR2 is FYNNEI. This CDR3 has 14 amino acids. CDR3 in amino acids: CASSEAVRGQPQHF. The CDR3 DNA is TGTGCCAGCAGTGAAGCAGTACGCGGTCAGCCCCAGCATTTT.

The chain recombines TRBV18 with TRBJ1-5; D gene unclear. The CDR3 covers 14 residues. V shed 5 bases and J shed 1 base, with 9 bases lying between them. CDR1 and CDR2 (germline): KGHSH, LQKENI. DNA for the CDR3: TGTGCCAGCTCAACCCTGGTGAGCAATCAGCCCCAGCATTTT. Translated, it gives CASSTLVSNQPQHF.

As for this clone: Sequence at one end of the junction differs from germline and may be a read error. V is TRBV5-4 and J is TRBJ2-7; TRBD2 matches at 11 bases. The length of the CDR3 is 12 residues. From germline, CDR1 is SGHNT and CDR2 YYREEE (reference sequence). The CDR3 bases are TGCTACTTTAGCGGGAGGGACTACGAGCAGTACTTC. It encodes CYFSGRDYEQYF.

The rearrangement uses TRBV27 and TRBJ2-5; no clear D. V was shortened by 4 bases and J by 0 bases, with 12 bases between the two germline ends. This CDR3 spans 15 amino acids. The germline CDR1 and CDR2 sequences are MNHEY and SMNVEV (reference sequence). CDR3 sequence: CASSSLIQYQETQYF. CDR3 sequence (DNA): TGTGCCAGCAGTTCCCTCATCCAGTACCAAGAGACCCAGTACTTC.

The chain is built from TRBV7-9 and TRBJ1-1; D perhaps matches TRBD1 (6 bases). The CDR3 spans 16 residues. V shed 7 bases and J shed 1 base, with 19 bases lying between them. Per the germline V gene, CDR1 is SEHNR and CDR2 is FQNEAQ (reference sequence). CDR3 in DNA: TGTGCCAGCACCCCATCGGGGGGCGGGGAGAACACTGAAGCTTTCTTT. It specifies CASTPSGGGENTEAFF.

This clone was observed once. The CDR3, as DNA: TGTGCCAGCAGCTGGGACAGGGGTACTGAAGCTTTCTTT. Protein product: CASSWDRGTEAFF. The chain combines TRBV7-2 with TRBJ1-1; TRBD1 agrees at 10 bases. Germline V gene data show CDR1 as SGHTA and CDR2 as FQGNSA. V shed 4 bases, J shed 5 bases, and the junction held 1 base outside the gene matches. This CDR3 is built from 13 residues.

This chain joins TRBV3-1 (or the pseudogene TRBV3-2) and TRBJ1-2; D gene uncertain. Germline V gene sequence: CDR1 LGHDT, CDR2 YNNKEL (reference sequence). V dropped 3 bases and J dropped 5 bases, with 13 bases sitting between them. This CDR3 comprises 14 residues. The chain's CDR3 is CASSHHSTVYGYTF. In nucleotides, the CDR3 is TGTGCCAGCAGCCACCACTCAACGGTTTATGGCTACACCTTC.

This clone occurred once. V is TRBV10-3 and J is TRBJ1-1, with TRBD1 matching 9 bases. Germline V gene data show CDR1 as ENHRY and CDR2 as SYGVKD. The CDR3 totals 14 residues. The V and J ends lost 6 bases and 2 bases, in that order; junction bases with no gene match: 4. CDR3 residues: CAIRPDRGNTEAFF. In DNA, the CDR3 is TGTGCCATCAGACCGGACAGGGGAAACACTGAAGCTTTCTTT.

J is TRBJ1-1 and V is TRBV12-5, with 9 bases aligning to TRBD1. V trimming: 4 bases; J trimming: 2 bases; junction bases outside the gene matches: 11. The CDR3 is 17 amino acids. CDR1 LGHNT and CDR2 FRNRAP come from the germline V gene. CDR3 amino acids: CASGSAGTGIFNTEAFF. CDR3 nucleotide sequence: TGTGCTAGTGGTTCCGCCGGGACAGGGATATTCAACACTGAAGCTTTCTTT.

This chain connects TRBV29-1 to TRBJ2-3; D may be TRBD1 (5 bases). CDR1 and CDR2 from the germline V gene are SQVTM and ANQGSEA. Trimming removed 3 bases at V and 5 bases at J, with 12 bases between. The CDR3 runs 13 residues. CDR3 DNA: TGCAGCGTTGACACAGGCATGGGAGATACGCAGTATTTT. It translates to CSVDTGMGDTQYF.

The chain joins TRBV18 to TRBJ2-2; D could derive from TRBD1 or TRBD2 (5 bases each). CDR1 and CDR2 from the germline V gene are KGHSH and LQKENI. Trimming cost V 3 bases and J 2 bases, with 13 bases left between them. The CDR3 runs to 16 residues. CDR3 coding DNA: TGTGCCAGCTCACCGAGGGGTAGCGTAAACACCGGGGAGCTGTTTTTT. This encodes CASSPRGSVNTGELFF.

J is TRBJ2-3 and V is TRBV7-9; D might be TRBD1 (6 bases). The V gene's germline CDR1 is SEHNR and CDR2 FQNEAQ (reference sequence). With 5 bases removed from V and 4 bases from J, the gap between germline ends came to 13 bases. CDR3 length: 14 amino acids. The CDR3: CASSRDIGPDTQYF. Written as DNA, the CDR3 is TGTGCCAGCAGCAGGGACATCGGGCCAGATACGCAGTATTTT.

This chain links TRBV18 with TRBJ1-5, with 9 bases identical to TRBD1. J was trimmed by 5 bases and V by 0 bases; bases with no gene match: 5. Per the germline V gene, CDR1 is KGHSH and CDR2 is LQKENI. The CDR3 totals 16 residues. As DNA, the CDR3 is TGTGCCAGCTCACCACCAGGGGACAGGGATCATCAGCCCCAGCATTTT. The encoded protein is CASSPPGDRDHQPQHF.

This chain links TRBV4-1 with TRBJ1-4, with unresolved D. Trimming took off 6 bases at V and 4 bases at J, with 18 bases between the two ends. The CDR3 extends over 16 amino acids. From germline, CDR1 is MGHRA and CDR2 YSYEKL. Here the CDR3 DNA reads TGCGCCAGCAGGCCCAAAAGCGACGGATATAATGAAAAACTGTTTTTT. Protein sequence: CASRPKSDGYNEKLFF.